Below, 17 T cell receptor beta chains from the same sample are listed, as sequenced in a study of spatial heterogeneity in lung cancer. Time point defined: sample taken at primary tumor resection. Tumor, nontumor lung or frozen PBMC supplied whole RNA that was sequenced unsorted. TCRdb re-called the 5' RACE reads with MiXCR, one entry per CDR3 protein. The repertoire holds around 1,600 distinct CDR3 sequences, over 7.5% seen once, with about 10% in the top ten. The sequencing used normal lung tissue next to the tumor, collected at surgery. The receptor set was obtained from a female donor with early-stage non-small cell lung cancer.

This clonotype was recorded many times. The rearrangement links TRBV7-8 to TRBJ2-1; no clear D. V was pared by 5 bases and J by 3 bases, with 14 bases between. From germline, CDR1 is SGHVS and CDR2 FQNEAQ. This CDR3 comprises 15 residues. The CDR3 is CASSRRPMNYNEQFF. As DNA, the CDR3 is TGTGCCAGCAGCCGACGACCTATGAACTACAATGAGCAGTTCTTC.

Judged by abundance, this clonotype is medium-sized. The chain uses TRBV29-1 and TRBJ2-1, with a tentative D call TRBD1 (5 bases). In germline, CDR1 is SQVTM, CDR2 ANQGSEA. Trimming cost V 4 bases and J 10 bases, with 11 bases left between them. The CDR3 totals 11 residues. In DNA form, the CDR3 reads TGCAGCGTTGGGGGTTCAGGGGAGCAGTTCTTC. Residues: CSVGGSGEQFF.

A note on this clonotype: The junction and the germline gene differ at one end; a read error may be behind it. CDR3 in amino acids: CASSLAYGLRIF. The CDR3 DNA reads as TGTGCCAGCAGTTTAGCATACGGCTTGAGGATCTTC. This chain uses TRBV12-3 or TRBV12-4 with TRBJ2-7; no firm D call. The CDR3 spans 12 residues.

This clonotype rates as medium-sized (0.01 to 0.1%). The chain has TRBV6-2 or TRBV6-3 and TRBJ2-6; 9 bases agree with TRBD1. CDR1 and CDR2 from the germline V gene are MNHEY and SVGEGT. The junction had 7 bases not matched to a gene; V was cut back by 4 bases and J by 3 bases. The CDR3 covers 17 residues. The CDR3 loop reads CASSFRDRVNGANVLTF. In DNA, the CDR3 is TGTGCCAGCAGTTTCCGGGACAGGGTTAATGGGGCCAACGTCCTGACTTTC.

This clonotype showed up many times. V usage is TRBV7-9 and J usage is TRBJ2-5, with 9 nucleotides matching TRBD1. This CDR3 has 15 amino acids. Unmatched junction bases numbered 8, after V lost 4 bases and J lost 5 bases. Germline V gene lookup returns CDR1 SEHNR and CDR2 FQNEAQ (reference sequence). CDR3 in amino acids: CASSSATGGRETQYF. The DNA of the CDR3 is TGTGCCAGCAGCTCTGCGACAGGGGGGAGGGAGACCCAGTACTTC.

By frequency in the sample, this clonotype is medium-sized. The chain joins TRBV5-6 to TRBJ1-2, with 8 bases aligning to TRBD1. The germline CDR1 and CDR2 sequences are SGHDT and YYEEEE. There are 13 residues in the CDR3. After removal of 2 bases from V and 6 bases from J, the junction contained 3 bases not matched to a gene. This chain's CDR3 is CASSFPRGHGYTF. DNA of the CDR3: TGTGCCAGCAGCTTCCCCAGGGGGCATGGCTACACCTTC.

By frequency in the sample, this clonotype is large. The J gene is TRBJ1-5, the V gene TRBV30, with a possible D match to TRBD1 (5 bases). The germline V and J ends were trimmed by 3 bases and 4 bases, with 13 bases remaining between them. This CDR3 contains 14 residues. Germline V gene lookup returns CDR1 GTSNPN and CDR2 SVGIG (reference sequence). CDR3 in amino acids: CAWRGTGGNQPQHF. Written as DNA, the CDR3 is TGTGCCTGGAGGGGGACGGGCGGAAATCAGCCCCAGCATTTT.

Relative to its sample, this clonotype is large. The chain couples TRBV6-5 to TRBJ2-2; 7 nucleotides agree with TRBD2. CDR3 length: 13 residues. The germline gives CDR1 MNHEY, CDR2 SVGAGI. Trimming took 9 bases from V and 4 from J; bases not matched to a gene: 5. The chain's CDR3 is CASWTSPTGELFF. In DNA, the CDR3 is TGTGCCAGTTGGACTAGTCCCACCGGGGAGCTGTTTTTT.

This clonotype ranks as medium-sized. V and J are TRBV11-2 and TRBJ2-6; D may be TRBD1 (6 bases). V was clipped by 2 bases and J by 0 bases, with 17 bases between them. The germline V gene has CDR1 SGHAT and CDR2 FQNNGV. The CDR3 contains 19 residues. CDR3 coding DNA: TGTGCCAGCAGCTTAATTCTTGGGGACACCAACTCTGGGGCCAACGTCCTGACTTTC. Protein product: CASSLILGDTNSGANVLTF.

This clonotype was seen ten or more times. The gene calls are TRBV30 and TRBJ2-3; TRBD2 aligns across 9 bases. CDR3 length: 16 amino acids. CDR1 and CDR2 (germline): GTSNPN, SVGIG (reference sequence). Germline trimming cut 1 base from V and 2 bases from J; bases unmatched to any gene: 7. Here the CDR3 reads CAWSEPRGGATDTQYF. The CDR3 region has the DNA TGTGCCTGGAGTGAACCGCGCGGGGGGGCCACAGATACGCAGTATTTT.

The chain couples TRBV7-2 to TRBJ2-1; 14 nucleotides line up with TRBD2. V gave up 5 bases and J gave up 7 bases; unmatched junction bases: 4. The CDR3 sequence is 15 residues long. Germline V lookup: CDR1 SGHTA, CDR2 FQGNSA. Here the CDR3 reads CASSQGLAGGNEQFF. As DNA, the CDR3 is TGTGCCAGCAGCCAAGGACTAGCGGGAGGTAATGAGCAGTTCTTC.

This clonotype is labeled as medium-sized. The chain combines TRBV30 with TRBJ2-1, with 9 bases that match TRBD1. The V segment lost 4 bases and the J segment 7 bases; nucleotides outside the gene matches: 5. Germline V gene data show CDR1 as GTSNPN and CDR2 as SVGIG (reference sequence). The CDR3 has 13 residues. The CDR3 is CAWTGQGWNEQFF. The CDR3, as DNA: TGTGCCTGGACGGGACAGGGTTGGAATGAGCAGTTCTTC.

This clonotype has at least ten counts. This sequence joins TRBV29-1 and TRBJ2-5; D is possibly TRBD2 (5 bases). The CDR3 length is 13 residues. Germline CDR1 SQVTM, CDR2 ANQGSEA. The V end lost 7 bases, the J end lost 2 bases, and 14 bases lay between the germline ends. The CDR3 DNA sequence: TGCAGCGCAGCAGGTAGCGTGCAAGAGACCCAGTACTTC. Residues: CSAAGSVQETQYF.

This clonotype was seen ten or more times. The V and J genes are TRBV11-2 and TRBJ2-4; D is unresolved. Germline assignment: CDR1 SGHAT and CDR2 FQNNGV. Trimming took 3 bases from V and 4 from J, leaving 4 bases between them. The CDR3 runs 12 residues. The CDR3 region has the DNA TGTGCCAGCAGCTTCGGGAAAAACATTCAGTACTTC. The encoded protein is CASSFGKNIQYF.

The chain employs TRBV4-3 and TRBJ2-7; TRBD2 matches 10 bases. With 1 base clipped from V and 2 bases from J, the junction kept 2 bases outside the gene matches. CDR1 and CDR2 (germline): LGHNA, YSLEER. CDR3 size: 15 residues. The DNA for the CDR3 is TGCGCCAGCAGCCAAGGGACTAGCGGCGCCTACGAGCAGTACTTC. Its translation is CASSQGTSGAYEQYF.

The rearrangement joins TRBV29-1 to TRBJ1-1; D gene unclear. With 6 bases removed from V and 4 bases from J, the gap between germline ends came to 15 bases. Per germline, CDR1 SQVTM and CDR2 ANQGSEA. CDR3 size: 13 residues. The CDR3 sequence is CSVTEGSGTEAFF. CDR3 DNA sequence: TGCAGCGTCACGGAGGGATCGGGCACTGAAGCTTTCTTT.

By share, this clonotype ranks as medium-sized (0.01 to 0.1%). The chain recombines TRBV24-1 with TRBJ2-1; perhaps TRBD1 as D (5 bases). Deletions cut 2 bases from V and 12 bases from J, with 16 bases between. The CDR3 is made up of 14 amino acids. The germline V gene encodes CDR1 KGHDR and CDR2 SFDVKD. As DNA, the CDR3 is TGTGCCACCAGTGATTATGGGGCTGAGCTCGGGCAGTTCTTC. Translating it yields CATSDYGAELGQFF.